The clone carrying this T cell receptor beta chain was found a few times. This sample is part of a study of blood T cell repertoires in COVID-19. Study overall: Researchers got acute and convalescent COVID-19 samples from the United States, Italy and Spain.

In the authors' methods: Researchers report that nucleated cell counts were estimated from reference gene primer amplification. The assay was immunoSEQ multiplex PCR, and TCRdb's table has in-frame clones only and misses some. Clone size and the V and J calls come from that table; the DNA yielded D and trimming. Of about 300,000 clones detected, 85% to 90% appear once; the ten largest clones hold about 10%. This sequence originates from a woman aged 18-35 years who had recovered from COVID-19. Source material: PBMCs or T cells enriched from blood (not recorded which).

The CDR3 DNA reads as TGTGCCACCAGCGACAGGGGGTCCCTCCTCGAGACCCAGTACTTC. This codes for CATSDRGSLLETQYF. The chain has TRBV24-1 and TRBJ2-5; TRBD1 matches at 9 bases. The CDR3 contains 15 residues. The V segment lost 7 bases and the J segment 5 bases; nucleotides outside the gene matches: 10. Per the germline V gene, CDR1 is KGHDR and CDR2 is SFDVKD.